The 14 T cell receptor beta chains below were found in one sample sequenced in a study of T cells in Graves' hyperthyroidism and ophthalmopathy. From RNA transcripts, TCR beta CDR3 regions were amplified. RT-PCR in the first round (using the HTBI primer set) targeted the TCR CDR3. Using its own MiXCR run on the multiplex PCR reads, TCRdb lists one record per CDR3 protein. The data contain about 700,000 distinct CDR3 sequences, approximately 15% of them singletons. Sequencing was performed on blood. The receptors originated from a woman aged 18-35 years with Graves' hyperthyroidism.

The rearrangement uses TRBV6-4 and TRBJ2-2; 7 bases are shared with TRBD1. This CDR3 has 14 amino acids. J gave up 3 bases and V 4 bases, and 2 bases lay outside the gene matches. In germline, CDR1 is MRHNA, CDR2 SNTAGT. The CDR3 sequence is CASSATGDTGELFF. CDR3 nucleotides: TGTGCCAGCAGTGCTACAGGGGACACCGGGGAGCTGTTTTTT.

This chain connects TRBV5-1 to TRBJ2-6; TRBD2 might be the D (7 bases). V lost 4 bases and J lost 0, with 14 bases in between. Germline CDR1 SGHRS, CDR2 YFSETQ. This CDR3 has 17 residues. CDR3: CASSLHAGASGANVLTF. DNA of the CDR3: TGCGCCAGCAGCCTGCATGCGGGGGCCTCTGGGGCCAACGTCCTGACTTTC.

The rearrangement uses TRBV6-4 and TRBJ2-3; perhaps TRBD1 as D (6 bases). From germline, CDR1 is MRHNA and CDR2 SNTAGT. V gave up 3 bases and J gave up 5 bases, with 15 bases separating them. CDR3 size: 15 residues. The CDR3 sequence: CASSEGRGEGDTQYF. The CDR3 DNA follows: TGTGCCAGCAGTGAGGGCAGGGGAGAGGGAGATACGCAGTATTTT.

This clonotype was detected ten times or more. The chain couples TRBV30 to TRBJ2-5; TRBD2 is a possible D gene (5 bases). V lost 5 bases and J 4 bases, leaving 8 bases between the germline ends. Germline V lookup: CDR1 GTSNPN, CDR2 SVGIG (reference sequence). This CDR3 contains 11 residues. CDR3 bases: TGTGCCTGGGCCGAGGGAGAGACCCAGTACTTC. Its translation: CAWAEGETQYF.

In this sample, this clonotype turned up a few times. This rearrangement joins TRBV5-6 to TRBJ1-2, with 9 bases matching TRBD1. Germline loops: CDR1 SGHDT, CDR2 YYEEEE. The CDR3 extends over 15 amino acids. V dropped 4 bases and J dropped 6; count of bases not matched to a gene: 10. CDR3 protein: CASSETGGVADGYTF. The CDR3 region has the DNA TGTGCCAGCAGCGAGACAGGGGGAGTTGCGGATGGCTACACCTTC.

The rearrangement links TRBV30 to TRBJ2-5, with D tentatively TRBD2 (7 bases). Germline V gene lookup returns CDR1 GTSNPN and CDR2 SVGIG (reference sequence). V was cut by 0 bases and J by 3 bases, with 17 bases left in between. The CDR3 loop spans 16 amino acids. CDR3: CAWSVNRGAWEETQYF. Written as DNA, the CDR3 is TGTGCCTGGAGTGTAAACCGGGGGGCTTGGGAAGAGACCCAGTACTTC.

This clonotype was seen ten or more times. V usage is TRBV11-2 and J usage is TRBJ1-2; 7 nucleotides align to TRBD1. Germline V gene lookup returns CDR1 SGHAT and CDR2 FQNNGV. This CDR3 spans 13 amino acids. The ends lost 5 bases at V and 8 bases at J; junction bases unmatched: 8. The chain's CDR3 is CASSLHDRAGYTF. In DNA, the CDR3 is TGTGCCAGCAGCCTACACGACAGGGCCGGCTACACCTTC.

This clonotype was picked up a small number of times. The chain's CDR3 is CASSLALRREVTGELFF. The CDR3 nucleotides are TGTGCCAGCAGTTTAGCACTACGGCGGGAGGTCACCGGGGAGCTGTTTTTT. The chain combines TRBV28 with TRBJ2-2; 8 bases match TRBD2. CDR1 MDHEN and CDR2 SYDVKM come from the germline V gene. The CDR3 is 17 amino acids. The junction had 9 bases not matched to a gene; V was cut back by 2 bases and J by 4 bases.

This rearrangement joins TRBV18 to TRBJ2-6; D gene unclear. CDR1 KGHSH and CDR2 LQKENI come from the germline V gene. V was trimmed by 1 base and J by 2 bases, leaving 6 bases between them. The CDR3 extends over 15 amino acids. The CDR3 DNA sequence: TGTGCCAGCTCACCACGAGGAGCTGGGGCCAACGTCCTGACTTTC. Amino acids: CASSPRGAGANVLTF.

The genes are TRBV20-1 and TRBJ2-1; 8 nucleotides align to TRBD2. Germline-derived CDR1 and CDR2 are DFQATT and SNEGSKA (reference sequence). The CDR3 has 19 residues. V lost 0 bases, J lost 2 bases, and 15 bases stayed unmatched. The CDR3 loop is CSARDDYLLAGSPYNEQFF. As DNA, the CDR3 is TGCAGTGCTAGAGACGACTACCTGTTAGCGGGATCCCCCTACAATGAGCAGTTCTTC.

This clonotype was counted ten times or more. One junction end disagrees with the germline gene, perhaps due to a read error. CDR3 residues: CASRITGTKTGELFF. In DNA form, the CDR3 reads TGTGCCAGCAGAATTACCGGGACGAAGACCGGGGAGCTGTTTTTT. The genes are TRBV28 and TRBJ2-2; D tentatively fits TRBD1 or TRBD2 (5 bases each). CDR1 and CDR2 (germline): MDHEN, SYDVKM. The CDR3 has 15 amino acids.

This clonotype has just a few counts. The J gene is TRBJ2-5, the V gene TRBV7-9, with D hard to call. The CDR3 covers 11 residues. Germline V lookup: CDR1 SEHNR, CDR2 FQNEAQ (reference sequence). Trimming stripped 4 bases from V and 9 bases from J, with 9 bases between. CDR3 in amino acids: CASSSQWSQYF. CDR3 DNA: TGTGCCAGCAGCTCACAATGGTCCCAGTACTTC.

This clonotype showed up many times. The chain links TRBV2 to TRBJ1-1; tentatively, D is TRBD1 (6 bases). The V end lost 5 bases, the J end lost 12 bases, and 22 bases lay between the germline ends. There are 14 residues in the CDR3. Germline CDR1 reads SNHLY; CDR2 reads FYNNEI. The CDR3 region is CASSRTGTSAAPFF. CDR3 in DNA: TGTGCCAGCAGTCGAACAGGGACCTCCGCAGCACCTTTCTTT.

The gene calls are TRBV27 and TRBJ1-2; no reliable D call. The CDR3 consists of 16 residues. Germline values: CDR1 MNHEY, CDR2 SMNVEV (reference sequence). Deletions cut 5 bases from V and 6 bases from J, with 22 bases between. This CDR3 is CASSALPTAWANGYTF. The CDR3 DNA sequence: TGTGCCAGCAGTGCTCTTCCGACCGCGTGGGCCAATGGCTACACCTTC.